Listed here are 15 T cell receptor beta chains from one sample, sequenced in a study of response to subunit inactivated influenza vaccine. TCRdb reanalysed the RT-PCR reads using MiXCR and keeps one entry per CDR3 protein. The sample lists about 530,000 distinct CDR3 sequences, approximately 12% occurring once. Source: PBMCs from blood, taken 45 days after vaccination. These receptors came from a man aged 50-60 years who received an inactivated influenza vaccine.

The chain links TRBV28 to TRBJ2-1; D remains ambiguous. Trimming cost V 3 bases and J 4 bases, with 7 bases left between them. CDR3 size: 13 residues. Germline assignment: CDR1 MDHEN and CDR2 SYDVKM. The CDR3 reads CASSLYNYNEQFF. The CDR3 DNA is TGTGCCAGCAGTTTGTATAATTACAATGAGCAGTTCTTC.

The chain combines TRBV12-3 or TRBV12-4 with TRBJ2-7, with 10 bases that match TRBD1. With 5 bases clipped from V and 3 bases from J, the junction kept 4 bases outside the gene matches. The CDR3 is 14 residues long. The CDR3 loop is CASSRTGGGYEQYF. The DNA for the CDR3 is TGTGCCAGCAGTCGGACAGGGGGAGGCTACGAGCAGTACTTC.

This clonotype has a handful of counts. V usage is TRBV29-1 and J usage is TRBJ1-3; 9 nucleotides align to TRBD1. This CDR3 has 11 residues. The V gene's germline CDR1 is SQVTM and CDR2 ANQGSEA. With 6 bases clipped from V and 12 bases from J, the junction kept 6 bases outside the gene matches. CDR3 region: CSVRTGADIYF. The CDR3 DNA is TGCAGCGTCCGGACAGGGGCGGACATATATTTT.

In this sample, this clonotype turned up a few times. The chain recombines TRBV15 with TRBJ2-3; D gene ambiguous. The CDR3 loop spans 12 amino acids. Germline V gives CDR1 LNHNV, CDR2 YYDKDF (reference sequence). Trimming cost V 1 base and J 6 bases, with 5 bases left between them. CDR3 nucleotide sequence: TGTGCCACCAGCAGAGTGCGGGATACGCAGTATTTT. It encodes CATSRVRDTQYF.

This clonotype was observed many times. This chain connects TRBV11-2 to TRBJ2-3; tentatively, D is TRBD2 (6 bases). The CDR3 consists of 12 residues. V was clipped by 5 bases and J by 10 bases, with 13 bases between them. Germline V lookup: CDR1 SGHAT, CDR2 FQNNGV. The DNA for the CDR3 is TGTGCCAGCAGCGTCGGGAGCGGTCCGCAGTATTTT. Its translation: CASSVGSGPQYF.

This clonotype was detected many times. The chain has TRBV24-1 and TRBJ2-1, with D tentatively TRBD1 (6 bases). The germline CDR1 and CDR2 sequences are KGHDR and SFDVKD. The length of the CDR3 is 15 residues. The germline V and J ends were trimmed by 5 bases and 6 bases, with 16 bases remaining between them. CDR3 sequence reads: CATSGRDNPSNEQFF. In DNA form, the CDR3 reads TGTGCCACCAGTGGCCGGGACAACCCATCCAATGAGCAGTTCTTC.

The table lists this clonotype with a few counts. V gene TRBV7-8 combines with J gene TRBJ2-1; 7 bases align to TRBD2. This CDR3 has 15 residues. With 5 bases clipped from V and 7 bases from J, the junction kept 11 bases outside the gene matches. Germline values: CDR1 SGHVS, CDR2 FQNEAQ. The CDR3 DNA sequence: TGTGCCAGCAGCGCCGGGGCCTGGGAGGGAAATGAGCAGTTCTTC. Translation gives CASSAGAWEGNEQFF.

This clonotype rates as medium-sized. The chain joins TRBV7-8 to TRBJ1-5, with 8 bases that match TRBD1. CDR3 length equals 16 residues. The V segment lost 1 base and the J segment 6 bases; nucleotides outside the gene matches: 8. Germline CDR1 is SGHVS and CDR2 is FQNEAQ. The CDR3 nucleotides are TGTGCCAGCAGCTTAGTCGCAGGGGGCCCCGGTCAGCCCCAGCATTTT. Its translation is CASSLVAGGPGQPQHF.

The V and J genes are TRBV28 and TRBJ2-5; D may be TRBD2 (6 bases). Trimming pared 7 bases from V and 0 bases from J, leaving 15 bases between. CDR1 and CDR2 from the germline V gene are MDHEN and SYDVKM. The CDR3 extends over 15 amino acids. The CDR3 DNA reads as TGTGCCAGCACGGGTACGGGAGCGTACCAAGAGACCCAGTACTTC. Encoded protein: CASTGTGAYQETQYF.

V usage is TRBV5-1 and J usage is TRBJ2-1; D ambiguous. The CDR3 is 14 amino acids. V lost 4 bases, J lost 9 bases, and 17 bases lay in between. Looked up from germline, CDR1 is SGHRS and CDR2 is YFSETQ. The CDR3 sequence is CASSPQPPGLEQFF. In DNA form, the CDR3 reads TGCGCCAGCAGCCCGCAGCCCCCGGGCCTTGAGCAGTTCTTC.

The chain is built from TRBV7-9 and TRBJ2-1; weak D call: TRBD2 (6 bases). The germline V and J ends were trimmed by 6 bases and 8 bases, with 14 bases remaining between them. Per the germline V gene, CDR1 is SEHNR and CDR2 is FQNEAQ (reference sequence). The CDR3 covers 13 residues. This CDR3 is CASSSGLSYEQFF. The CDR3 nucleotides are TGTGCCAGCAGTTCGGGACTTAGCTATGAGCAGTTCTTC.

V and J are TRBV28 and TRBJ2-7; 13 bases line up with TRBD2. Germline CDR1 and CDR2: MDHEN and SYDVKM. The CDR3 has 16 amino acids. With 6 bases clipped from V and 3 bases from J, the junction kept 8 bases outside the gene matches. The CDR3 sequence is CASRDGLAGAFYEQYF. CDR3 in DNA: TGTGCCAGCAGGGACGGACTAGCGGGGGCCTTCTACGAGCAGTACTTC.

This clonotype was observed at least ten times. CDR3 coding DNA: TGCAGTGCTAGGTCGGACAGCCCGAACACCGGGGAGCTGTTTTTT. Encoded protein: CSARSDSPNTGELFF. The chain links TRBV20-1 to TRBJ2-2; possibly TRBD1 for D (6 bases). CDR3 length: 15 amino acids. Germline CDR1 DFQATT, CDR2 SNEGSKA (reference sequence). Trimming took off 3 bases at V and 0 bases at J, with 11 bases between the two ends.

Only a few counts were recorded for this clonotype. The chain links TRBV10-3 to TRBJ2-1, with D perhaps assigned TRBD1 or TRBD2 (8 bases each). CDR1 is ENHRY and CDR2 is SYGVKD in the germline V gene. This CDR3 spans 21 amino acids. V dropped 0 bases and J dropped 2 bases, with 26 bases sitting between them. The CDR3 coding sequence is TGTGCCATCAGTGAGTCGCTGACAGGGGAGTATAGCGGGGACCCCTACAATGAGCAGTTCTTC. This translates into CAISESLTGEYSGDPYNEQFF.

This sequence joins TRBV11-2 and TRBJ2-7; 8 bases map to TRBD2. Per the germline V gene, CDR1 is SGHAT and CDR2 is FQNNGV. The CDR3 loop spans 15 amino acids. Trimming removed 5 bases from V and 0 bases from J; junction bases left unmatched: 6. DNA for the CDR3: TGTGCCAGCAGCAAGGGACTAGTTCCCTCCTACGAGCAGTACTTC. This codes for CASSKGLVPSYEQYF.